These 26 T cell receptor beta chains were all obtained from the same sample, sequenced in a study of T cells in Graves' hyperthyroidism and ophthalmopathy. The CDR3 regions of TCR beta were amplified from RNA transcripts. The HTBI set primed first-round TCR CDR3 RT-PCR. Each CDR3 protein gets one entry after TCRdb re-called the multiplex PCR reads with MiXCR. This table holds about half a million distinct CDR3 sequences, 22% found once. The sample comprised blood. The source is a woman in her 70s with Graves' ophthalmopathy.

This clonotype came up a few times. Here the CDR3 DNA reads TGTGCCTGGAGTATGACAGGGGTTCTGCACAATGAGCAGTTCTTC. This translates into CAWSMTGVLHNEQFF. The chain employs TRBV30 and TRBJ2-1; 8 nucleotides agree with TRBD1. V trimming: 2 bases; J trimming: 5 bases; junction bases outside the gene matches: 8. CDR1 is GTSNPN and CDR2 is SVGIG in the germline V gene (reference sequence). The CDR3 has 15 amino acids. The variable domain in full, completed from reference TRBV30 and TRBJ2-1, reads SQTIHQWPATLVQPVGSPLSLECTVEGTSNPNLYWYRQAAGRGLQLLFYSVGIGQISSEVPQNLSASRPQDRQFILSSKKLLLSDSGFYLCAWSMTGVLHNEQFFGPGTRLTVL.

This clonotype was seen a few times. The V gene is TRBV6-1, the J gene TRBJ1-5, with D perhaps TRBD1 (6 bases). The CDR3 is 17 amino acids. The germline V gene has CDR1 MNHNS and CDR2 SASEGT. Trimming cost V 6 bases and J 2 bases, with 20 bases left between them. The CDR3: CASRARGRGLGNQPQHF. For the CDR3, the DNA is TGTGCCAGCAGGGCGAGGGGGAGGGGTTTGGGCAATCAGCCCCAGCATTTT.

V is TRBV7-2 and J is TRBJ2-7; possibly TRBD2 for D (6 bases). V gave up 5 bases and J gave up 1 base, with 15 bases separating them. Germline V gene lookup returns CDR1 SGHTA and CDR2 FQGNSA. The CDR3 totals 15 residues. Here the CDR3 DNA reads TGTGCCAGCAGCCCCCCCGGGACTTTTTCCTACGAGCAGTACTTC. It specifies CASSPPGTFSYEQYF. Full variable domain (remainder filled in from reference TRBV7-2 and TRBJ2-7): GAGVSQSPSNKVTEKGKDVELRCDPISGHTALYWYRQSLGQGLEFLIYFQGNSAPDKSGLPSDRFSAERTGGSVSTLTIQRTQQEDSAVYLCASSPPGTFSYEQYFGPGTRLTVT.

This clonotype showed up many times. The DNA of the CDR3 is TGTGCCAGTAGTAACCGGGACTTCCAAGAGACCCAGTACTTC. Its translation is CASSNRDFQETQYF. V gene TRBV19 combines with J gene TRBJ2-5, with D perhaps matching TRBD2 (6 bases). V lost 4 bases to trimming and J lost 1 base, with 10 bases between them. The CDR3 length is 14 residues. Germline V lookup: CDR1 LNHDA, CDR2 SQIVND (reference sequence).

J is TRBJ2-2 and V is TRBV12-3 or TRBV12-4; D is possibly TRBD2 (5 bases). The CDR3 covers 15 residues. The V end was cut by 2 bases, the J end by 2 bases, with 9 bases between. CDR3 residues: CASSLKAANTGELFF. The CDR3 DNA reads as TGTGCCAGCAGTTTAAAAGCGGCAAACACCGGGGAGCTGTTTTTT.

This clonotype was observed a handful of times. The V gene is TRBV10-2, the J gene TRBJ1-4; the match to TRBD1 covers 7 bases. Germline V gene data show CDR1 as WSHSY and CDR2 as SAAADI. This CDR3 has 15 residues. J lost 6 bases, V lost 5 bases, and 9 bases had no gene match. DNA of the CDR3: TGCGCCAGCAGTCGCGGTCAGGGGGGAGATGAAAAACTGTTTTTT. Protein: CASSRGQGGDEKLFF.

This clonotype has a count of ten or more. This chain links TRBV28 with TRBJ2-1, with 9 bases aligning to TRBD2. The junction had 8 bases not matched to a gene; V was cut back by 6 bases and J by 11 bases. Germline CDR1 and CDR2: MDHEN and SYDVKM. The CDR3 is 13 amino acids. The CDR3 region has the DNA TGTGCCAGCAGGAAGGGACTAGCCGCGAAGCAGTTCTTC. Residues: CASRKGLAAKQFF. Complete variable domain (other parts from reference TRBV28 and TRBJ2-1): DVKVTQSSRYLVKRTGEKVFLECVQDMDHENMFWYRQDPGLGLRLIYFSYDVKMKEKGDIPEGYSVSREKKERFSLILESASTNQTSMYLCASRKGLAAKQFFGPGTRLTVL.

This clonotype was picked up many times. The chain recombines TRBV7-2 with TRBJ2-7; 9 bases map to TRBD2. CDR1 and CDR2 from the germline V gene are SGHTA and FQGNSA. J gave up 7 bases and V 0 bases, and 4 bases lay outside the gene matches. This CDR3 has 14 residues. CDR3 coding DNA: TGTGCCAGCAGCTTAGCCCAGCGGGGGGAAGAGCAGTACTTC. Translating gives CASSLAQRGEEQYF.

This clonotype was counted ten times or more. The chain combines TRBV28 with TRBJ1-5; D not certain. The CDR3 has 14 residues. Germline V gene sequence: CDR1 MDHEN, CDR2 SYDVKM. Deletions cut 2 bases from V and 4 bases from J, with 9 bases between. The CDR3 sequence: CASSLGPGNQPQHF. The CDR3 nucleotides read TGTGCCAGCAGTTTAGGGCCAGGAAATCAGCCCCAGCATTTT.

This clonotype was picked up many times. The rearrangement uses TRBV7-2 and TRBJ2-5; TRBD1 is a possible D gene (5 bases). Trimming left V 1 base short and J 4 bases short, with 13 bases between. The CDR3 is made up of 15 amino acids. Germline assignment: CDR1 SGHTA and CDR2 FQGNSA. The CDR3 sequence: CASSLVSGARETQYF. CDR3 nucleotide sequence: TGTGCCAGCAGCTTAGTTTCTGGGGCACGAGAGACCCAGTACTTC.

The V gene is TRBV5-1, the J gene TRBJ1-1, with TRBD1 matching 8 bases. There are 14 residues in the CDR3. Germline-derived CDR1 and CDR2 are SGHRS and YFSETQ. V lost 7 bases and J lost 5; bases outside the gene matches: 10. As DNA, the CDR3 is TGCGCCAGCTATGCCGAGACAGGGGCAACTGAAGCTTTCTTT. This sequence encodes CASYAETGATEAFF. The whole variable domain, remainder taken from reference TRBV5-1 and TRBJ1-1, is KAGVTQTPRYLIKTRGQQVTLSCSPISGHRSVSWYQQTPGQGLQFLFEYFSETQRNKGNFPGRFSGRQFSNSRSEMNVSTLELGDSALYLCASYAETGATEAFFGQGTRLTVV.

This clonotype was counted a few times. This chain uses TRBV5-1 with TRBJ1-1; D gene uncertain. Per germline, CDR1 SGHRS and CDR2 YFSETQ. The CDR3 length is 13 residues. Trimming left V 4 bases short and J 4 bases short, with 11 bases between. The CDR3 protein is CASSVWGSTEAFF. CDR3 DNA: TGCGCCAGCAGCGTTTGGGGTAGCACTGAAGCTTTCTTT.

This clonotype has only a few counts. This chain uses TRBV10-3 with TRBJ1-1; D possibly corresponds to TRBD1 (5 bases). V lost 6 bases to trimming and J lost 5 bases, with 16 bases between them. The CDR3 is 14 residues long. CDR1 and CDR2 from the germline V gene are ENHRY and SYGVKD. The CDR3 DNA follows: TGTGCCATCAGCGCCGTCGGGGGGAATACTGAAGCTTTCTTT. It encodes CAISAVGGNTEAFF.

V gene TRBV7-3 combines with J gene TRBJ2-3; D is undetermined. V dropped 0 bases and J dropped 0 bases, with 4 bases sitting between them. The CDR3 spans 14 residues. Germline loops: CDR1 SGHTA, CDR2 FQGTGA. Here the CDR3 reads CASSLTVSTDTQYF. As DNA, the CDR3 is TGTGCCAGCAGCTTAACGGTTAGCACAGATACGCAGTATTTT. The full variable domain, in which reference TRBV7-3 and TRBJ2-3 provide the parts outside the CDR3, is GAGVSQTPSNKVTEKGKYVELRCDPISGHTALYWYRQSLGQGPEFLIYFQGTGAADDSGLPNDRFFAVRPEGSVSTLKIQRTERGDSAVYLCASSLTVSTDTQYFGPGTRLTVL.

The chain carries TRBV12-5 and TRBJ2-4; a possible D gene is TRBD1 (5 bases). CDR1 LGHNT and CDR2 FRNRAP come from the germline V gene. V lost 6 bases, J lost 0 bases, and 15 bases lay in between. The CDR3 spans 16 residues. CDR3 DNA: TGTGCTAGTGGGCCGACAGCGATCCTAGCCAAAAACATTCAGTACTTC. Its protein product is CASGPTAILAKNIQYF. Complete variable domain (other parts from reference TRBV12-5 and TRBJ2-4): DARVTQTPRHKVTEMGQEVTMRCQPILGHNTVFWYRQTMMQGLELLAYFRNRAPLDDSGMPKDRFSAEMPDATLATLKIQPSEPRDSAVYFCASGPTAILAKNIQYFGAGTRLSVL.

A few counts support this clonotype. V and J are TRBV6-1 and TRBJ2-7, with D tentatively TRBD1 (6 bases). V shed 5 bases and J shed 0 bases, with 11 bases lying between them. Germline V gene lookup returns CDR1 MNHNS and CDR2 SASEGT. This CDR3 has 14 amino acids. The CDR3, as DNA: TGTGCCAGCAGTCACAGGGATATCTCCTACGAGCAGTACTTC. It is translated as CASSHRDISYEQYF.

This clonotype was found a few times. This chain uses TRBV30 with TRBJ1-3; D unclear. The CDR3 runs 15 residues. Germline lookup yields CDR1 GTSNPN and CDR2 SVGIG (reference sequence). V was pared by 0 bases and J by 4 bases, with 13 bases between. CDR3 protein: CAWSVPGVVGNTIYF. For the CDR3, the DNA is TGTGCCTGGAGTGTACCAGGAGTAGTGGGAAACACCATATATTTT.

The chain recombines TRBV19 with TRBJ2-7; 7 positions agree with TRBD1. CDR3 size: 15 residues. Trimming cost V 5 bases and J 0 bases; bases outside gene matches: 7. Germline V gene lookup returns CDR1 LNHDA and CDR2 SQIVND (reference sequence). Here the CDR3 DNA reads TGTGCCAGTAGTTCGACAGGGAGAAGCTCCTACGAGCAGTACTTC. Its translation is CASSSTGRSSYEQYF.

The sample holds many counts of this clonotype. The chain has TRBV6-1 and TRBJ1-1; TRBD1 aligns across 7 bases. Losses at the gene ends were 6 bases for V and 0 bases for J; bases not matched to a gene: 19. Germline V gene sequence: CDR1 MNHNS, CDR2 SASEGT. The CDR3 spans 19 residues. In nucleotides, the CDR3 is TGTGCCAGCAGCAAGACAGACAGGGCCCTAGGGACAATGAACACTGAAGCTTTCTTT. Its protein is CASSKTDRALGTMNTEAFF.

J is TRBJ2-7 and V is TRBV12-3 or TRBV12-4; 9 nucleotides line up with TRBD2. The CDR3 sequence is 15 residues long. V was pared by 6 bases and J by 2 bases, with 8 bases of the junction left unmatched. The CDR3 spells CASRPGLASPYEQYF. CDR3 nucleotides: TGTGCCAGCAGGCCGGGACTAGCTTCTCCCTACGAGCAGTACTTC.

This clonotype was seen at least ten times. CDR3 sequence reads: CASSFGTGGHEQFF. The DNA of the CDR3 is TGTGCCAGCAGCTTCGGGACAGGGGGCCATGAGCAGTTCTTC. V gene TRBV11-2 combines with J gene TRBJ2-1; 12 positions match TRBD1. Germline CDR1 and CDR2: SGHAT and FQNNGV. The CDR3 sequence is 14 residues long. Trimming took 3 bases from V and 8 from J; bases not matched to a gene: 2.

This clonotype was counted ten times or more. The gene calls are TRBV10-3 and TRBJ2-7; possibly TRBD1 for D (6 bases). Germline V CDR1 and CDR2: ENHRY, SYGVKD. The CDR3 has 14 residues. Trimming cost V 5 bases and J 3 bases, with 14 bases left between them. CDR3 protein: CAISKSQGIYEQYF. The CDR3 region has the DNA TGTGCCATCAGTAAATCACAGGGAATCTACGAGCAGTACTTC.

V usage is TRBV3-1 and J usage is TRBJ2-7; no definite D call. Trimming took off 8 bases at V and 6 bases at J, with 29 bases between the two ends. Germline V gene lookup returns CDR1 LGHDT and CDR2 YNNKEL (reference sequence). The CDR3 spans 17 residues. CDR3 in amino acids: CASSPKGRERTSGEQYF. The CDR3 nucleotides read TGTGCCAGCTCACCTAAGGGTCGTGAACGGACCTCCGGCGAGCAGTACTTC.

V usage is TRBV4-1 and J usage is TRBJ2-3, with 13 bases matching TRBD2. The CDR3 is 17 amino acids. Germline CDR1 and CDR2: MGHRA and YSYEKL. V was clipped by 4 bases and J by 2 bases; unmatched bases: 6. The CDR3 DNA is TGCGCCAGCAGCCTGGGACTAGCGGGGCAGATCACAGATACGCAGTATTTT. Translation gives CASSLGLAGQITDTQYF.

This clonotype was observed a handful of times. In DNA form, the CDR3 reads TGTGCCAGCAGTGAGGGCCCGGGATATGAGCAGTTCTTC. The encoded protein is CASSEGPGYEQFF. The genes are TRBV6-1 and TRBJ2-1, with D tentatively TRBD2 (5 bases). The ends were cut back, 3 bases at V and 8 bases at J, with 11 bases in the middle. Germline lookup yields CDR1 MNHNS and CDR2 SASEGT. The CDR3 spans 13 residues.

This chain links TRBV24-1 with TRBJ2-5; D possibly matches TRBD1 or TRBD2 (5 bases each). Germline V lookup: CDR1 KGHDR, CDR2 SFDVKD. Trimming left V 4 bases short and J 9 bases short, with 26 bases between. The CDR3 loop spans 17 amino acids. The CDR3 coding sequence is TGTGCCACCAGTGACCCTTCTCCGGGGCGATCTCAAGGGGCCCAGTACTTC. Translated, it gives CATSDPSPGRSQGAQYF.